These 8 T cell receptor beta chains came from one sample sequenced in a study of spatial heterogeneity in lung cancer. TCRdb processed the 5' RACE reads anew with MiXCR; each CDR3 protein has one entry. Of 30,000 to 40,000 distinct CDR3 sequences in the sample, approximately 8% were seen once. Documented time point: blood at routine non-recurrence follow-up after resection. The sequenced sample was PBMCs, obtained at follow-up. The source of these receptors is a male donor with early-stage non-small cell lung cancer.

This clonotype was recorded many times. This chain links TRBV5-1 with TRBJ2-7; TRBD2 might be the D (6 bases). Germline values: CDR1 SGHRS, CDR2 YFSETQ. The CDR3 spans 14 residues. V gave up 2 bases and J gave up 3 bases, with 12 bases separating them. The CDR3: CASSFGTGSYEQYF. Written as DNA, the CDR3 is TGCGCCAGCAGCTTCGGGACTGGTAGCTACGAGCAGTACTTC.

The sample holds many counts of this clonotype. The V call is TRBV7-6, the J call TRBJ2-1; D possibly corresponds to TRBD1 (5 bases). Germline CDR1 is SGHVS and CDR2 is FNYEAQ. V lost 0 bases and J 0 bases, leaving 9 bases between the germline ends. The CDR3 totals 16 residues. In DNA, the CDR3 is TGTGCCAGCAGCTTAGCGGGGCAGCACTCCTACAATGAGCAGTTCTTC. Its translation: CASSLAGQHSYNEQFF.

This CDR3 is CASSPLGSAVGANVLTF. For the CDR3, the DNA is TGTGCCAGCAGCCCGCTGGGCAGCGCGGTGGGGGCCAACGTCCTGACTTTC. V gene TRBV7-2 combines with J gene TRBJ2-6; D gene ambiguous. Germline lookup yields CDR1 SGHTA and CDR2 FQGNSA. Between the trimmed V and J ends, which lost 5 bases and 4 bases, there was a span of 18 bases. The CDR3 has 17 residues.

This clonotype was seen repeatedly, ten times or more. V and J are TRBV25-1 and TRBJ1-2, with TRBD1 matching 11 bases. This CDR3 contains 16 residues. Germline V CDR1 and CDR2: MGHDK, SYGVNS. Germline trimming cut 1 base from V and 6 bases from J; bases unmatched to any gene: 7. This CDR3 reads CASSEFRGTGGHGYTF. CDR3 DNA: TGTGCCAGCAGTGAATTTCGCGGGACAGGGGGACATGGCTACACCTTC.

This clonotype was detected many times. The CDR3 sequence: CASSARGSSETQYF. CDR3 coding DNA: TGCGCCAGCAGCGCTCGGGGGAGTTCAGAGACCCAGTACTTC. The chain recombines TRBV5-1 with TRBJ2-5, with a tentative D call TRBD2 (6 bases). The CDR3 sequence is 14 residues long. In germline, CDR1 is SGHRS, CDR2 YFSETQ. The V end lost 4 bases, the J end lost 4 bases, and 14 bases lay between the germline ends.

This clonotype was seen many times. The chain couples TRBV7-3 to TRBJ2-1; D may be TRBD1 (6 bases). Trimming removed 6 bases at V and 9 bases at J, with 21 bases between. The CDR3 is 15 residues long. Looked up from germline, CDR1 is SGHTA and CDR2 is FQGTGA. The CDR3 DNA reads TGTGCCAGCAGTCCCAGAGGGGGTTGGCAAGGTGAGCAGTTCTTC. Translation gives CASSPRGGWQGEQFF.

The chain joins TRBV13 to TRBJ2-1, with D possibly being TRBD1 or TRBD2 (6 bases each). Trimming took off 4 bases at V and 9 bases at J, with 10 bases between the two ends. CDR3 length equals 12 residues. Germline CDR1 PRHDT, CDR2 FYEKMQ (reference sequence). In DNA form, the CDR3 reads TGTGCCAGCAGCTCAGGAGGGGGTGAGCAGTTCTTC. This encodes CASSSGGGEQFF.

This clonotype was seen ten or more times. Here the CDR3 DNA reads TGTGCCAGCAGCATAAGCCGGGGGGGCAACGAGCAGTACTTC. Encoded protein: CASSISRGGNEQYF. V and J are TRBV7-9 and TRBJ2-7, with TRBD2 matching over 8 bases. The germline V gene has CDR1 SEHNR and CDR2 FQNEAQ (reference sequence). There are 14 residues in the CDR3. The J segment lost 5 bases and the V segment lost 5 bases, leaving 8 bases of the junction unmatched.